This passage covers 13 T cell receptor beta chains from one sample sequenced in a study of T cell responses to AZD1222 COVID-19 vaccine. Measured with immunoSEQ multiplex PCR; TCRdb has only the in-frame clones, and not every one. The sample has under 140,000 clones, about 90% seen once. The input for sequencing was peripheral blood, taken on day 0 of AZD1222 vaccination. These receptors were obtained from an adult in good health.

This clone was recorded once. V is TRBV5-1 and J is TRBJ1-2, with D possibly matching TRBD1 (6 bases). CDR1 and CDR2 (germline): SGHRS, YFSETQ. The CDR3 runs 15 residues. V gave up 0 bases and J gave up 0 bases, with 9 bases separating them. The CDR3 here is CASSLEQGANYGYTF. The CDR3 nucleotides are TGCGCCAGCAGCTTGGAACAGGGAGCTAACTATGGCTACACCTTC.

The genes are TRBV7-8 and TRBJ2-1; TRBD1 matches 7 bases. This CDR3 has 15 residues. From germline, CDR1 is SGHVS and CDR2 FQNEAQ. Losses at the gene ends were 5 bases for V and 7 bases for J; bases not matched to a gene: 11. The CDR3 protein is CASSLGEDRRNEQFF. CDR3 DNA: TGTGCCAGCAGCCTCGGAGAGGACAGGCGGAATGAGCAGTTCTTC.

The rearrangement links TRBV20-1 to TRBJ2-5; tentatively, D is TRBD1 (6 bases). Germline lookup yields CDR1 DFQATT and CDR2 SNEGSKA (reference sequence). V lost 3 bases and J lost 2, with 16 bases in between. The CDR3 is 15 residues long. This chain's CDR3 is CSASGPGEPQETQYF. The CDR3 DNA reads TGCAGTGCTAGTGGACCAGGGGAGCCACAAGAGACCCAGTACTTC.

This sequence joins TRBV9 and TRBJ1-4, with a weak D call TRBD1 (5 bases). There are 16 residues in the CDR3. V lost 4 bases and J 7 bases, leaving 20 bases between the germline ends. Germline V gene data show CDR1 as SGDLS and CDR2 as YYNGEE. CDR3 bases: TGTGCCAGCAGCCCCCGGGGGGAGGCGGACACTGAAAAACTGTTTTTT. It translates to CASSPRGEADTEKLFF. Complete variable domain (other parts from reference TRBV9 and TRBJ1-4): DSGVTQTPKHLITATGQRVTLRCSPRSGDLSVYWYQQSLDQGLQFLIQYYNGEERAKGNILERFSAQQFPDLHSELNLSSLELGDSALYFCASSPRGEADTEKLFFGSGTQLSVL.

With respect to this clone: The same CDR3 also results from other DNA sequences found in this sample. The chain couples TRBV9 to TRBJ2-3, with D possibly being TRBD2 (6 bases). V was cut by 2 bases and J by 1 base, with 8 bases left in between. CDR1 and CDR2 (germline): SGDLS, YYNGEE. This CDR3 contains 14 residues. As DNA, the CDR3 is TGTGCCAGCAGCGTGGCTAGCGGCACAGATACGCAGTATTTT. Amino acids: CASSVASGTDTQYF.

The rearrangement joins TRBV3-1 (or the pseudogene TRBV3-2) to TRBJ2-5; 8 nucleotides agree with TRBD2. This CDR3 has 17 amino acids. V gave up 1 base and J gave up 0 bases; unmatched junction bases: 7. Looked up from germline, CDR1 is LGHDT and CDR2 is YNNKEL (reference sequence). CDR3 sequence: CASSQGHIAGNQETQYF. The CDR3 region has the DNA TGTGCCAGCAGCCAAGGGCACATAGCGGGGAACCAAGAGACCCAGTACTTC.

This chain joins TRBV27 and TRBJ1-2; TRBD1 is a possible D gene (5 bases). The germline CDR1 and CDR2 sequences are MNHEY and SMNVEV (reference sequence). CDR3 size: 13 residues. The V end lost 5 bases, the J end lost 14 bases, and 21 bases lay between the germline ends. The CDR3 region has the DNA TGTGCCAGCAGTAGGGGACCGGACCTCCAAATTACCTTC. This gives the protein CASSRGPDLQITF.

This chain uses TRBV24-1 with TRBJ2-5, with D perhaps TRBD1 or TRBD2 (5 bases each). The germline CDR1 and CDR2 sequences are KGHDR and SFDVKD. This CDR3 spans 14 amino acids. Trimming removed 9 bases at V and 3 bases at J, with 16 bases between. This CDR3 reads CATASSGTEETQYF. In DNA, the CDR3 is TGTGCCACCGCCTCCTCGGGGACGGAAGAGACCCAGTACTTC.

This clone was detected once. The chain uses TRBV19 and TRBJ1-3; TRBD1 aligns across 7 bases. With 6 bases clipped from V and 8 bases from J, the junction kept 4 bases outside the gene matches. CDR1 LNHDA and CDR2 SQIVND come from the germline V gene (reference sequence). The CDR3 is made up of 12 amino acids. The CDR3 DNA is TGTGCCAGTAGCTCGGGACAGTACACCATATATTTT. This sequence encodes CASSSGQYTIYF.

The CDR3 reads CASSLADRGNEQFF. The CDR3 DNA reads as TGTGCCAGTAGTCTAGCCGACAGGGGCAATGAGCAGTTCTTC. The genes are TRBV19 and TRBJ2-1; 8 bases are shared with TRBD1. Trimming removed 5 bases from V and 6 bases from J; junction bases left unmatched: 6. The germline gives CDR1 LNHDA, CDR2 SQIVND (reference sequence). The CDR3 spans 14 residues.

This chain uses TRBV15 with TRBJ1-4; no clear D gene. The germline CDR1 and CDR2 sequences are LNHNV and YYDKDF (reference sequence). V lost 0 bases to trimming and J lost 8 bases, with 7 bases between them. CDR3 size: 13 residues. DNA of the CDR3: TGTGCCACCAGCAGAGACGTAGGGGAAAAACTGTTTTTT. This encodes CATSRDVGEKLFF.

The chain carries TRBV5-4 and TRBJ1-5; 8 nucleotides agree with TRBD1. Germline lookup yields CDR1 SGHNT and CDR2 YYREEE (reference sequence). This CDR3 contains 14 residues. The V gene end was trimmed by 4 bases and the J gene end by 5 bases; junction bases not matched to a gene: 5. This chain's CDR3 is CASSRQGRDQPQHF. The CDR3 DNA reads as TGTGCCAGCAGCCGACAGGGGCGCGATCAGCCCCAGCATTTT.

This chain connects TRBV28 to TRBJ2-7; D is possibly TRBD1 (6 bases). This CDR3 contains 14 residues. The germline V gene encodes CDR1 MDHEN and CDR2 SYDVKM. The V end was cut by 2 bases, the J end by 5 bases, with 13 bases between. The CDR3 bases are TGTGCCAGCAGTTTACCCCACAGGGACCACGAGCAGTACTTC. The encoded protein is CASSLPHRDHEQYF.